These T cell receptor beta chains were read from a single sample in a study of T cell responses to AZD1222 COVID-19 vaccine. Clones were sequenced by immunoSEQ multiplex PCR, and TCRdb holds only the in-frame ones, with some missing. The table shows about 55,000 clones, with approximately 89% occurring only once. Sequenced here: peripheral blood, sampled on day 0 of AZD1222 vaccination. These receptors originate from an adult in good health. CDR3s include the opening cysteine and the closing phenylalanine or tryptophan. The D gene is left open where the match is weak. Clone size, where shown, is once, few, many, or a class for clones that have expanded.

>TRBJ1-2|-|-|TRBV24-1
CATSGAGTDYGYTF
TGTGCCACCAGCGGGGCCGGGACGGACTATGGCTACACCTTC
>TRBJ2-7|once|TRBD2|TRBV19
CASSIEGAGGGTYEQYF
TGTGCCAGTAGTATTGAAGGAGCGGGAGGAGGAACCTACGAGCAGTACTTC
>TRBJ2-1|-|TRBD2|TRBV7-2
CATQTGTSGRSEQFF
TGTGCCACCCAGACCGGGACTAGCGGGAGAAGCGAGCAGTTCTTC
>TRBJ2-2|-|-|TRBV10-1
CASSVKAYGELFF
TGCGCCAGCAGTGTGAAGGCCTACGGGGAGCTGTTTTTT
>TRBJ1-1|-|-|TRBV19
CASSIGPLGLGVNTEAFF
TGTGCCAGTAGTATAGGGCCCCTCGGCCTCGGGGTGAACACTGAAGCTTTCTTT
>TRBJ1-2|-|TRBD1|TRBV9
CASSVSVGQGANGYTF
TGTGCCAGCAGCGTATCAGTAGGACAGGGGGCTAATGGCTACACCTTC
>TRBJ2-1|once|TRBD2|TRBV7-9
CASSLAPGLAGGPRNEQFF
TGTGCCAGCAGCTTAGCGCCGGGACTAGCGGGAGGGCCTCGGAATGAGCAGTTCTTC
>TRBJ2-7|-|-|TRBV5-1
CASSFQGNYEQYF
TGCGCCAGCAGCTTCCAGGGAAACTACGAGCAGTACTTC
>TRBJ1-1|-|-|TRBV6-5
CASRDPGLMNTEAFF
TGTGCCAGCAGAGACCCGGGACTCATGAACACTGAAGCTTTCTTT
>TRBJ2-1|-|TRBD2|TRBV19
CASTLRQGRLAGANEQFF
TGTGCCAGTACCCTAAGACAGGGAAGACTAGCGGGAGCAAATGAGCAGTTCTTC
>TRBJ1-6|-|TRBD1|TRBV7-2
CASSPGQGSSPLHF
TGTGCCAGCAGTCCTGGACAGGGGAGTTCACCCCTCCACTTT
>TRBJ1-1|-|-|TRBV6-1
CASSGGHRSENTEAFF
TGTGCCAGCAGTGGCGGACATCGTTCGGAGAACACTGAAGCTTTCTTT
>TRBJ2-1|-|-|TRBV28
CASSLNGAYNEQFF
TGTGCCAGCAGTTTAAACGGAGCCTACAATGAGCAGTTCTTC
>TRBJ1-5|-|TRBD1|TRBV6-5
CASRPTGVADQPQHF
TGTGCCAGCAGGCCGACAGGGGTGGCCGATCAGCCCCAGCATTTT
>TRBJ1-5|-|-|TRBV19
CASSIPTGEGQPQHF
TGTGCCAGTAGTATTCCGACAGGAGAGGGTCAGCCCCAGCATTTT
>TRBJ1-6|-|-|TRBV15
CATSRDWRESPLHF
TGTGCCACCAGCAGAGATTGGAGGGAATCACCCCTCCACTTT
>TRBJ1-1|once|-|TRBV4-2
CASSQDGLNTEAFF
TGTGCCAGCAGCCAAGATGGACTGAATACTGAAGCTTTCTTT
>TRBJ1-3|-|-|TRBV13
CASSFGTASGNTIYF
TGTGCCAGCAGCTTTGGAACAGCTTCTGGAAACACCATATATTTT
>TRBJ2-7|-|TRBD2|TRBV7-3
CASSLYPGTSYEQYF
TGTGCCAGCAGCTTATACCCCGGGACTAGCTACGAGCAGTACTTC
>TRBJ1-2|-|TRBD1|TRBV5-1
CASSLGGGGSGYTF
TGCGCCAGCAGCTTGGGAGGGGGCGGCTCTGGCTACACCTTC
>TRBJ2-1|-|-|TRBV7-2
CASSLAGSSYNEQFF
TGTGCCAGCAGCTTAGCGGGTAGCTCCTACAATGAGCAGTTCTTC
>TRBJ1-5|-|-|TRBV7-8
CASSLDRGGQPQHF
TGTGCCAGCAGCTTAGATAGGGGAGGTCAGCCCCAGCATTTT
>TRBJ2-1|-|-|TRBV4-3
CASSQDSRDTLNEQFF
TGCGCCAGCAGCCAAGATTCTCGGGACACCTTAAATGAGCAGTTCTTC
>TRBJ1-2|-|-|TRBV2
CASARVVTYGYTF
TGTGCCAGCGCCCGGGTCGTGACCTATGGCTACACCTTC
>TRBJ1-1|-|-|TRBV29-1
CSGLGGMNTEAFF
TGCAGCGGCCTAGGAGGGATGAACACTGAAGCTTTCTTT
>TRBJ2-7|-|-|TRBV7-2
CASGDSSYEQYF
TGTGCCAGCGGGGACTCATCCTACGAGCAGTACTTC
>TRBJ2-1|-|TRBD2|TRBV24-1
CATSDQRSSGIYNEQFF
TGTGCCACCAGTGATCAAAGGTCTAGCGGGATTTACAATGAGCAGTTCTTC
>TRBJ1-2|once|-|TRBV5-5
CASARDSPTGYTF
TGTGCCAGCGCCAGGGATTCTCCGACGGGCTACACCTTC
>TRBJ2-1|-|-|TRBV6-5
CASSYSRDFSYNEQFF
TGTGCCAGCAGTTACTCGCGGGACTTCTCCTACAATGAGCAGTTCTTC
>TRBJ1-2|-|-|TRBV29-1
CSVGSGPLYGYTF
TGCAGCGTTGGTTCAGGACCCCTTTATGGCTACACCTTC
>TRBJ2-1|few|-|TRBV5-5
CASSLDVGGSYNEQFF
TGTGCCAGCAGCCTGGACGTCGGGGGCTCCTACAATGAGCAGTTCTTC
>TRBJ2-1|-|-|TRBV6-5
CATSPRFSSDEQFF
TGTGCCACCAGTCCTAGATTCAGCTCCGATGAGCAGTTCTTC
>TRBJ2-1|-|TRBD2|TRBV6-2/TRBV6-3
CASSSSLSGTSGPREYNEQFF
TGTGCCAGCAGTTCGAGCTTATCCGGGACTAGCGGTCCTCGGGAGTACAATGAGCAGTTCTTC
>TRBJ2-5|-|TRBD1|TRBV5-1
CASSSSDRGGETQYF
TGCGCCAGCAGCTCCTCGGACAGGGGAGGAGAGACCCAGTACTTC
>TRBJ1-5|-|-|TRBV19
CASSILPFRVYSNQPQHF
TGTGCCAGTAGTATACTACCCTTTCGGGTTTATAGCAATCAGCCCCAGCATTTT
>TRBJ2-5|-|TRBD1|TRBV5-8
CASSPTGSAQETQYF
TGTGCCAGCAGCCCGACAGGGAGCGCCCAAGAGACCCAGTACTTC
>TRBJ1-1|-|-|TRBV6-5
CASTRTGNTEAFF
TGTGCCAGCACCCGAACAGGGAACACTGAAGCTTTCTTT
>TRBJ1-1|-|-|TRBV3-1/TRBV3-2
CASSQVPGTEAFF
TGTGCCAGCAGCCAAGTCCCGGGGACTGAAGCTTTCTTT
>TRBJ2-7|-|-|TRBV5-6
CASSSPLMGEEYF
TGTGCCAGCAGCTCGCCCTTAATGGGGGAAGAGTACTTC
>TRBJ2-1|-|TRBD1|TRBV5-8
CASSLGRQGYNEQFF
TGTGCCAGCAGCTTGGGGCGACAGGGGTACAATGAGCAGTTCTTC
>TRBJ2-7|few|TRBD2|TRBV6-5
CASSRLAGGSYEQYF
TGTGCCAGCAGCAGACTAGCGGGAGGCTCCTACGAGCAGTACTTC